Below, 9 T cell receptor beta chains from the same sample are listed, as sequenced in a study of T cell changes during pregnancy in multiple sclerosis (dated by TCRdb to the late 2010s). Libraries came from the immunoSEQ multiplex PCR assay. TCRdb re-hosts the immuneACCESS table, in-frame sequences only. Its copies lack some clones; in the studies checked, an unresolved V gene accounts for under half of them, and the cause for the rest is not known. The sample table lists just over 20,000 clones, roughly 90% of them with a count of one. The top ten clones comprise 5.3% of the sample. The specimen comprised CD8+ T cells from peripheral blood mononuclear cells, sampled in the second trimester of pregnancy. These TCRs come from a female donor in good health, enrolled as a control in a pregnancy study.

V is TRBV6-1 and J is TRBJ2-2; 9 nucleotides line up with TRBD2. V gave up 2 bases and J gave up 6 bases; unmatched junction bases: 7. This CDR3 comprises 16 residues. In germline, CDR1 is MNHNS, CDR2 SASEGT. In DNA, the CDR3 is TGTGCCAGCAGTGAATTGGGCGGGGGGGGCGCCGGGGAGCTGTTTTTT. Translation: CASSELGGGGAGELFF.

The gene calls are TRBV6-5 and TRBJ2-3, with 7 bases that match TRBD1. J gave up 4 bases and V 6 bases, and 7 bases lay outside the gene matches. CDR1 and CDR2 (germline): MNHEY, SVGAGI. The CDR3 covers 14 residues. CDR3 bases: TGTGCCAGCAGCCGAGGGGGCATCCCAGATACGCAGTATTTT. Translated, it gives CASSRGGIPDTQYF.

The rearrangement uses TRBV19 and TRBJ2-2, with TRBD2 matching over 7 bases. The CDR3 spans 14 residues. The V segment lost 7 bases and the J segment 3 bases; nucleotides outside the gene matches: 5. Germline loops: CDR1 LNHDA, CDR2 SQIVND (reference sequence). The CDR3 DNA reads TGTGCCAGTAAAGGGGCGGGGGACACCGGGGAGCTGTTTTTT. It yields the protein CASKGAGDTGELFF.

The CDR3 reads CASSADGQGSTDTQYF. The CDR3, as DNA: TGTGCCAGCAGCGCTGACGGACAGGGGAGCACAGATACGCAGTATTTT. The V gene is TRBV7-6, the J gene TRBJ2-3; TRBD1 agrees at 9 bases. The CDR3 contains 16 residues. V shed 5 bases, J shed 0 bases, and the junction held 6 bases outside the gene matches. Germline V gives CDR1 SGHVS, CDR2 FNYEAQ.

This chain links TRBV6-1 with TRBJ1-5, with unresolved D. The CDR3 consists of 14 residues. Germline lookup yields CDR1 MNHNS and CDR2 SASEGT. V lost 0 bases and J 2 bases, leaving 5 bases between the germline ends. The CDR3 spells CASSEAEGNQPQHF. CDR3 in DNA: TGTGCCAGCAGTGAAGCTGAGGGCAATCAGCCCCAGCATTTT.

The chain links TRBV15 to TRBJ1-4, with D possibly matching TRBD1 (5 bases). Per the germline V gene, CDR1 is LNHNV and CDR2 is YYDKDF (reference sequence). V was trimmed by 0 bases and J by 5 bases, leaving 7 bases between them. The CDR3 length is 14 residues. CDR3 in amino acids: CATSRDNRNEKLFF. The CDR3 DNA reads TGTGCCACCAGCAGAGATAACAGGAATGAAAAACTGTTTTTT.

The V and J genes are TRBV6-1 and TRBJ1-1; D is perhaps TRBD1 (6 bases). Germline lookup yields CDR1 MNHNS and CDR2 SASEGT. The CDR3 totals 15 residues. The V end lost 6 bases, the J end lost 5 bases, and 19 bases lay between the germline ends. The DNA for the CDR3 is TGTGCCAGCAGCGTAACAAGGGGGTCGGGAACTGAAGCTTTCTTT. Protein product: CASSVTRGSGTEAFF.

In its sample, this clone ranks as medium-sized (0.01 to 0.1%). The gene calls are TRBV2 and TRBJ2-7, with TRBD2 matching 7 bases. The germline V gene has CDR1 SNHLY and CDR2 FYNNEI. There are 13 residues in the CDR3. J lost 2 bases, V lost 7 bases, and 5 bases had no gene match. CDR3 in amino acids: CASTPGLAYEQYF. CDR3 nucleotide sequence: TGTGCCAGCACCCCCGGACTAGCCTACGAGCAGTACTTC.

J is TRBJ1-3 and V is TRBV11-2, with D hard to call. V lost 5 bases and J 2 bases, leaving 13 bases between the germline ends. The CDR3 is 15 residues long. From germline, CDR1 is SGHAT and CDR2 FQNNGV. The CDR3 region is CASSDYSAPGNTIYF. CDR3 bases: TGTGCCAGCAGCGACTATTCGGCTCCTGGAAACACCATATATTTT.